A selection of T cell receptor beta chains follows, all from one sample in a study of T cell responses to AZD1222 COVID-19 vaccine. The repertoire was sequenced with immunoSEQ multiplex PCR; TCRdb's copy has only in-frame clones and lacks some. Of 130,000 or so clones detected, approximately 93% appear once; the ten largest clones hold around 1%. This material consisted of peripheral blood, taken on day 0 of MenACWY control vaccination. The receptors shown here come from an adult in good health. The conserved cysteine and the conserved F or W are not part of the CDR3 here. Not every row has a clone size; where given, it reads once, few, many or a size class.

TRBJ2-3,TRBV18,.,ASSPQGNTDTQY
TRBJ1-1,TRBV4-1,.,ATQRGLGSSTEAF
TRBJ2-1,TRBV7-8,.,ASSPDRGYQF
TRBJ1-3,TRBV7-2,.,ASSLRGQGLSNSGNTIY
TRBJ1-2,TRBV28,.,ASSQGRTNYGYT
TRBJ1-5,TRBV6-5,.,ASSRGLYSNQPQH
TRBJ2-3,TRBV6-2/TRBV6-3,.,ASSPPRTGGTDTQY
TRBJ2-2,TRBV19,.,AASPRTGGHPNTGELF
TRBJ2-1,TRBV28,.,ASSFSSGLGSSYNEQF
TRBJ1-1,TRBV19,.,ASSSRARANTEAF
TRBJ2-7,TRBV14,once,ASSLRGTSLNEQY
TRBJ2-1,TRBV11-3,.,ASSPGLEFGNEQF
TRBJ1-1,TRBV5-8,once,ASSLRLKGRAF
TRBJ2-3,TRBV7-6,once,ASSLQESDTQY
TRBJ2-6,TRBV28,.,ASSFTAGRDPRSGANVLT
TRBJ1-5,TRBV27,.,ASSFYSNQPQH
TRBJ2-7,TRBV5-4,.,ASSLKGRDSPYEQY
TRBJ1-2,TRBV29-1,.,SVGTQGYYGYT
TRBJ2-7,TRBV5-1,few,ASSLGSSGFYEQY
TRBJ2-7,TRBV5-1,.,ASSLMGLSYEQY
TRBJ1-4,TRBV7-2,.,ASSLGQGVKLF
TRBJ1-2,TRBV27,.,ASSLRTGPDYGYT
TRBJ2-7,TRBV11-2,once,ASSTGTAYEQY
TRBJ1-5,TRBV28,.,ASSTGTGVRYQPQH
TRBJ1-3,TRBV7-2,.,ASSPTGGSGNTIY
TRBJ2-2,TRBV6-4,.,ASSDSRAGELF
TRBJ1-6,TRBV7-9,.,ASSFDRLNSPLH
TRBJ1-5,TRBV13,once,ASSLQGSRQPQH
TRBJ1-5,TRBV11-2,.,ASSLEWDQPQH
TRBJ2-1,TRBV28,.,ASSFGGRAYNEQF
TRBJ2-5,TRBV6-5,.,ASSYSEAGETQY
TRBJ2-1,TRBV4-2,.,ASSQDLFAGPYNEQF
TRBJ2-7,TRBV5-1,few,ASSAPSYEQY
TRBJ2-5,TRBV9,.,ASSATLNRGIQETQY
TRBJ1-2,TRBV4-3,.,ASSRTGTGGSGYT
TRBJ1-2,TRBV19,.,ASSTTGGNYGYT
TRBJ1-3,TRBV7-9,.,ASSALGGDTIY
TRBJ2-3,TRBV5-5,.,ASGGDPRDTQY
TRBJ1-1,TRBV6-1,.,ASSEWGAAF
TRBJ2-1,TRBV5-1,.,ASRSSGSSYNEQF
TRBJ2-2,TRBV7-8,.,ASSPRQALNTGELF
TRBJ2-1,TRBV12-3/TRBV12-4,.,ASSLYNEQF
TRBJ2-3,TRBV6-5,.,ASSTKDTQY
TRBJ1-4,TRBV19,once,ASSIGGSTEKLF
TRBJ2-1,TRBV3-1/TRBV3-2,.,ASSQNGLAGYNEQF
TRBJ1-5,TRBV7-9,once,ASTEGGNQPQH
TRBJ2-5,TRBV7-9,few,ASSRVTSGQETQY
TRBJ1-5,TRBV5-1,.,ASSFGPNQPQH
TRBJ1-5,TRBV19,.,ASHDGQGIRQPQH
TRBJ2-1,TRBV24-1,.,ATSDSGGSGNEQF
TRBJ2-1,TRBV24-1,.,ATSGGSNNEQF
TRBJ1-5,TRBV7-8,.,ASSMDLRQRGNQPQH
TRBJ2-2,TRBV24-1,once,ATSGRWTGELF